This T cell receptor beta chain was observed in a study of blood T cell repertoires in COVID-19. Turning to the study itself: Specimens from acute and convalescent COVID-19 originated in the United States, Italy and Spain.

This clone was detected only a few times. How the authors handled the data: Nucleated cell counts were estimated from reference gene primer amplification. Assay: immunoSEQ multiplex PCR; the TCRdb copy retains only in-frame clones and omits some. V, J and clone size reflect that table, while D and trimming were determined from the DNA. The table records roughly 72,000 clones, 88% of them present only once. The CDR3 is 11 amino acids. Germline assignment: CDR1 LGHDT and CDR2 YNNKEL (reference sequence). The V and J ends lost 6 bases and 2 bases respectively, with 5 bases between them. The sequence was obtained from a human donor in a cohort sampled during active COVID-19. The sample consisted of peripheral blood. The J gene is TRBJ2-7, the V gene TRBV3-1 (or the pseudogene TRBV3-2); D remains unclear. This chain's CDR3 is CASSDTYEQYF. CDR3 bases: TGTGCCAGCAGTGACACCTACGAGCAGTACTTC.